The clone carrying this T cell receptor beta chain was detected a few times. Its matching antigen is unknown. V lost 0 bases and J lost 0, with 13 bases in between. Germline loops: CDR1 SGDLS, CDR2 YYNGEE. This CDR3 region has 18 residues. This entry belongs to a study of T cell repertoires in cytomegalovirus infection. The overall study: The authors used CMV epitopes that were HLA-C-restricted (recently identified) and HLA-B-restricted (well studied). It was the public TCR beta signatures that indicated both CMV infection and matching HLA type.

Overall study findings and caveats: HLA-C-restricted CMV clonotypes gave the most frequent clonotype in two of eight donors. Cumulative frequency (of public TCR beta family members) identified carriers of CMV plus the relevant HLA.

TCRdb recomputed calls from the reads with MiXCR, one row per CDR3 protein. The repertoire has 830,000 or so distinct CDR3 sequences, 30% to 35% of them found once; the top ten carry under 15%. V usage is TRBV9 and J usage is TRBJ1-6, with D possibly TRBD1 on 5 matching bases. Sample: cultured CD8+ T cells from PBMCs, taken from culture after CMV antigen stimulation. The receptor's source is a human donor in good health (CMV status not recorded). Some clones in this sample may be carry-over from other donors' samples. In nucleotides, the CDR3 is TGTGCCAGCAGCGTAGATGGAAAGGGGAGCTCCTATAATTCACCCCTCCACTTT. This gives the protein CASSVDGKGSSYNSPLHF.